These T cell receptor beta chains were read from a single sample in a study of cytomegalovirus exposure and HLA in healthy donors. The protocol was immunoSEQ multiplex PCR, while the TCRdb copy is restricted to in-frame clones and leaves out a portion. The sample includes about 190,000 clones, over 70% of them seen just once. The sample was PBMCs. The receptor set was obtained from a woman aged 25 to 39 in good health and CMV-seropositive. Each CDR3 is given with its conserved first and last residue. D genes are given only for firm matches. Rows may omit the clone size; those that give it use once, few, many or a size class.

V,size,J,D,CDR3,DNA
TRBV2,once,TRBJ1-2,NA,CASSLTGPGYTF,TGTGCCAGCAGCCTCACAGGGCCTGGCTACACCTTC
TRBV6-5,NA,TRBJ2-7,TRBD1,CASSYGTGVTYEQYF,TGTGCCAGCAGTTACGGGACAGGGGTCACCTACGAGCAGTACTTC
TRBV9,NA,TRBJ2-7,TRBD2,CASSVESWASGYYEQYF,TGTGCCAGCAGCGTAGAGAGTTGGGCTAGCGGGTACTACGAGCAGTACTTC
TRBV28,NA,TRBJ2-7,NA,CAISPGVENGEQYF,TGTGCCATCTCACCCGGGGTGGAGAATGGCGAGCAGTACTTC
TRBV28,NA,TRBJ1-6,NA,CASSLLNSPLHF,TGTGCCAGCAGCCTCCTGAATTCACCCCTCCACTTT
TRBV5-6,NA,TRBJ2-1,NA,CASTLSGAGLLYNEQFF,TGTGCCAGCACCTTGAGCGGCGCGGGACTGCTCTACAATGAGCAGTTCTTC
TRBV5-1,NA,TRBJ2-7,TRBD2,CASFEAAGADEQYF,TGCGCCAGCTTTGAGGCAGCGGGAGCGGACGAGCAGTACTTC
TRBV29-1,once,TRBJ2-2,TRBD1,CSVTTGSLYGELFF,TGCAGCGTCACGACAGGGTCCCTCTACGGGGAGCTGTTTTTT
TRBV6-4,NA,TRBJ2-2,TRBD2,CASSDTSANTGELFF,TGTGCCAGCAGTGACACTAGCGCGAACACCGGGGAGCTGTTTTTT
TRBV27,once,TRBJ2-1,TRBD1,CASSLGQGTYNEQFF,TGTGCCAGCAGTCTGGGACAGGGGACCTACAATGAGCAGTTCTTC
TRBV19,NA,TRBJ2-1,NA,CASSPFASSPPGSYNEQFF,TGTGCCAGTAGCCCCTTTGCTAGTAGCCCCCCTGGCTCCTACAATGAGCAGTTCTTC
TRBV7-2,NA,TRBJ2-3,TRBD2,CASSPLAGATDTQYF,TGTGCCAGCAGCCCGCTAGCGGGGGCCACAGATACGCAGTATTTT
TRBV21-1,NA,TRBJ2-1,NA,CASSKRGNEQFF,TGTGCCAGCAGCAAACGGGGGAATGAGCAGTTCTTC
TRBV27,NA,TRBJ2-7,TRBD2,CASKGLAVPYEQYF,TGTGCCAGCAAGGGGCTAGCGGTTCCCTACGAGCAGTACTTC
TRBV7-9,NA,TRBJ1-3,NA,CSSSPPTGFGGNTIYF,TGTTCCAGCAGCCCACCCACAGGGTTCGGTGGAAACACCATATATTTT
TRBV7-9,NA,TRBJ2-7,TRBD1,CASSPITGGIDEQYF,TGTGCCAGCAGCCCGATAACAGGGGGCATCGACGAGCAGTACTTC